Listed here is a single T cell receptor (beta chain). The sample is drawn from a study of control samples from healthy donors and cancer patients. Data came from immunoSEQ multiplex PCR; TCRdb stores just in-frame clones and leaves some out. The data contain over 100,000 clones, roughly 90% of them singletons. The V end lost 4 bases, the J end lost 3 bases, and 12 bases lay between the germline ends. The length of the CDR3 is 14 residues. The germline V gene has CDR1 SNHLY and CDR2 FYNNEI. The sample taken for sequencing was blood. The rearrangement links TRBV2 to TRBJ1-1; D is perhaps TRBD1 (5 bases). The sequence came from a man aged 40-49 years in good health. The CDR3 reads CASSVLGGDTEAFF. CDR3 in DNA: TGTGCCAGCAGTGTTCTGGGGGGGGACACTGAAGCTTTCTTT.